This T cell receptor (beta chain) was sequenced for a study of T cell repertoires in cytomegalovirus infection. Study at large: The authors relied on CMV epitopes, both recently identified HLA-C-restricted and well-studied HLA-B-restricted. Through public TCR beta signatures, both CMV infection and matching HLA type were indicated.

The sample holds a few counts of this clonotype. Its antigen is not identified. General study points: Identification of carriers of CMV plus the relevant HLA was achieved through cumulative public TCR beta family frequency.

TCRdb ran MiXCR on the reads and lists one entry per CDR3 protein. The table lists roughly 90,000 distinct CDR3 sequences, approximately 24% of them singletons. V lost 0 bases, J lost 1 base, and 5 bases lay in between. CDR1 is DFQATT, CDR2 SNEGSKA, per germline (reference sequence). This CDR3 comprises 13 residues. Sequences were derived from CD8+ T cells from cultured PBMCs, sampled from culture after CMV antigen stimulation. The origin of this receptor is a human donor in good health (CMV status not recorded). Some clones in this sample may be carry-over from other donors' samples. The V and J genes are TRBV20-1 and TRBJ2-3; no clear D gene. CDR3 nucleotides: TGCAGTGCTAGAGATCCGGGCACAGATACGCAGTATTTT. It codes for CSARDPGTDTQYF.